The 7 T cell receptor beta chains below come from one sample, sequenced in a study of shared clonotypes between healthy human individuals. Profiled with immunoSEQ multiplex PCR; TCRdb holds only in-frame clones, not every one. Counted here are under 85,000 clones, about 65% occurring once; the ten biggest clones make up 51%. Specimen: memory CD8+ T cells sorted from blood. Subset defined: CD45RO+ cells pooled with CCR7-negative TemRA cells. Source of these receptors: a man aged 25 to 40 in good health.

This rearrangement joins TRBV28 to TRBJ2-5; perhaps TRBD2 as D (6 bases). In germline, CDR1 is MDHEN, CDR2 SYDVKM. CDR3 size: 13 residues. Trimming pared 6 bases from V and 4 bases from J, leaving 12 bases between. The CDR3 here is CASRLGAGETQYF. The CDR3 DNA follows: TGTGCCAGCAGGCTCGGAGCGGGAGAGACCCAGTACTTC.

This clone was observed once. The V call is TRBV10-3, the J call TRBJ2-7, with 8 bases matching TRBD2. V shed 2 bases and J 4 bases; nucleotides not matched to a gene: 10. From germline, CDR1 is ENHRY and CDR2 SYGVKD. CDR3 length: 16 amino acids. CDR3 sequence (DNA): TGTGCCATCAGTGAGCCCGGGGGAGCGGGAGTGTACGAGCAGTACTTC. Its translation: CAISEPGGAGVYEQYF.

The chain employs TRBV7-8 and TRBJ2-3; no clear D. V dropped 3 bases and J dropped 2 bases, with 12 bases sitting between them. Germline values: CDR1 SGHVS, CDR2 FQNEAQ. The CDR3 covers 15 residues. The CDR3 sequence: CASSFFIGPTDTQYF. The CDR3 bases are TGTGCCAGCAGCTTCTTTATCGGACCCACAGATACGCAGTATTTT.

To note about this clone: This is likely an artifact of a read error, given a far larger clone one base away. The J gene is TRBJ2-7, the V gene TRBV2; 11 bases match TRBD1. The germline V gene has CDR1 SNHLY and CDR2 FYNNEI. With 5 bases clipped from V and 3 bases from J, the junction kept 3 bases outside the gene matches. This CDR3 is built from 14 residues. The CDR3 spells CASSPGTGGYEQYF. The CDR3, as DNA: TGTGCCAGCAGTCCCGGGACAGGGGGCTACGAGCAGTACTTC.

The CDR3 spells CASSLGLAGGWADTQYF. The DNA for the CDR3 is TGTGCCAGCAGCTTAGGCCTAGCGGGAGGGTGGGCAGATACGCAGTATTTT. The chain recombines TRBV11-2 with TRBJ2-3; TRBD2 matches at 12 bases. The CDR3 totals 17 residues. Germline-derived CDR1 and CDR2 are SGHAT and FQNNGV. The V gene end was trimmed by 1 base and the J gene end by 4 bases; junction bases not matched to a gene: 6.

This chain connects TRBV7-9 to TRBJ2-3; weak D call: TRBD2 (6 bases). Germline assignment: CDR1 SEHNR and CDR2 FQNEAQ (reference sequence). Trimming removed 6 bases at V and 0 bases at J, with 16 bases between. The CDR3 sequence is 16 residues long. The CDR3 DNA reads TGTGCCAGCAGACCTACTTTGACTAGAAGCACAGATACGCAGTATTTT. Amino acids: CASRPTLTRSTDTQYF. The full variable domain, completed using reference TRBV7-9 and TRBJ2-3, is DTGVSQNPRHKITKRGQNVTFRCDPISEHNRLYWYRQTLGQGPEFLTYFQNEAQLEKSRLLSDRFSAERPKGSFSTLEIQRTEQGDSAMYLCASRPTLTRSTDTQYFGPGTRLTVL.

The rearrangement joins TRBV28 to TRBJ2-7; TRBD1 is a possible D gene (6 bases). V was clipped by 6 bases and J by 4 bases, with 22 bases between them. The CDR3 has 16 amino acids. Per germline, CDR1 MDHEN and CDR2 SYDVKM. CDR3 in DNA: TGTGCCAGCAGCAACCCGGACAGTTTCCATCAGTACGAGCAGTACTTC. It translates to CASSNPDSFHQYEQYF.